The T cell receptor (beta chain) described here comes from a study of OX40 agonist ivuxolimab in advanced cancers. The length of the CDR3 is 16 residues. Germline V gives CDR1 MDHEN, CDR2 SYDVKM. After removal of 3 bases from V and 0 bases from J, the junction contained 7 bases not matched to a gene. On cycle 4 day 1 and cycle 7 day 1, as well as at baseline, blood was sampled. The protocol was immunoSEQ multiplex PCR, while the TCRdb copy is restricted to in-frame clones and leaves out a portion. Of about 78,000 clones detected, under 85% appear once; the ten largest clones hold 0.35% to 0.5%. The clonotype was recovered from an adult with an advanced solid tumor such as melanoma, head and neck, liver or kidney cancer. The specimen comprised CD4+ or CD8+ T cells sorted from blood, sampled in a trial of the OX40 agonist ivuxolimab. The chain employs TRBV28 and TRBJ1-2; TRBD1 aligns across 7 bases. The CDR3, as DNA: TGTGCCAGCAGTTTTTGGGACAGCTCTGCTAACTATGGCTACACCTTC. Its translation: CASSFWDSSANYGYTF.